This T cell receptor beta chain stems from a study of control samples from healthy donors and cancer patients. Libraries were prepared by immunoSEQ multiplex PCR; TCRdb keeps only in-frame clonotypes and omits some of them. The sample yields about 180,000 clones, 90% seen once. Looked up from germline, CDR1 is KGHDR and CDR2 is SFDVKD. CDR3 length equals 17 residues. The V end lost 11 bases, the J end lost 0 bases, and 19 bases lay between the germline ends. Specimen: blood. This sequence joins TRBV24-1 and TRBJ2-6; perhaps TRBD1 as D (7 bases). This sequence originates from a woman in her forties or fifties in good health. The CDR3, as DNA: TGTGCCATCGCGGGACAGCAGGCTTCCTCTGGGGCCAACGTCCTGACTTTC. It yields the protein CAIAGQQASSGANVLTF.